Listed here are 26 T cell receptor beta chains from one sample, sequenced in a study of response to subunit inactivated influenza vaccine. From the RT-PCR reads, TCRdb called clonotypes with MiXCR, one entry per CDR3 protein. The sample holds approximately 490,000 distinct CDR3 sequences, less than 7.5% seen once. The sample in question was PBMCs from blood, obtained less than 30 months after vaccination. These TCRs come from a man between 50 and 75 years old who received an inactivated influenza vaccine.

This clonotype was picked up a small number of times. The chain joins TRBV15 to TRBJ1-1; D ambiguous. The CDR3 extends over 14 amino acids. V was shortened by 1 base and J by 5 bases, with 11 bases between the two germline ends. Germline V lookup: CDR1 LNHNV, CDR2 YYDKDF (reference sequence). CDR3 amino acids: CATSRGAMGTEAFF. CDR3 sequence (DNA): TGTGCCACCAGCAGAGGGGCCATGGGGACTGAAGCTTTCTTT.

This sequence joins TRBV7-9 and TRBJ1-6; a possible D gene is TRBD1 (5 bases). Germline V gene sequence: CDR1 SEHNR, CDR2 FQNEAQ (reference sequence). The V end lost 2 bases, the J end lost 0 bases, and 11 bases lay between the germline ends. This CDR3 is 17 amino acids long. The CDR3 spells CASSLYLGASYNSPLHF. CDR3 coding DNA: TGTGCCAGCAGCTTATATCTTGGGGCCTCCTATAATTCACCCCTCCACTTT.

This clonotype came up a few times. This sequence joins TRBV20-1 and TRBJ1-2, with D perhaps matching TRBD1 (5 bases). Trimming stripped 0 bases from V and 6 bases from J, with 11 bases between. The CDR3 is 13 residues long. Germline V gives CDR1 DFQATT, CDR2 SNEGSKA (reference sequence). CDR3 residues: CSARDLGGDGYTF. DNA for the CDR3: TGCAGTGCTAGAGATCTGGGGGGGGATGGCTACACCTTC.

V is TRBV7-3 and J is TRBJ2-7; D possibly uses TRBD1 or TRBD2 (5 bases each). The CDR3 runs 14 residues. In germline, CDR1 is SGHTA, CDR2 FQGTGA. Trimming stripped 6 bases from V and 7 bases from J, with 19 bases between. CDR3 protein: CASSQGSPSGEQYF. CDR3 sequence (DNA): TGTGCCAGCAGTCAGGGTTCGCCATCGGGGGAGCAGTACTTC.

The chain joins TRBV7-2 to TRBJ2-3; 8 nucleotides align to TRBD1. Germline CDR1 and CDR2: SGHTA and FQGNSA. The CDR3 length is 15 residues. Trimming removed 6 bases from V and 6 bases from J; junction bases left unmatched: 11. CDR3 sequence: CASSLQGARGDTQYF. Written as DNA, the CDR3 is TGTGCCAGCAGTTTGCAGGGGGCGCGAGGGGATACGCAGTATTTT.

This clonotype appeared a few times. V and J are TRBV29-1 and TRBJ2-7; D could derive from TRBD1 or TRBD2 (6 bases each). Germline CDR1 SQVTM, CDR2 ANQGSEA. CDR3 length equals 13 residues. Deletions cut 6 bases from V and 6 bases from J, with 18 bases between. CDR3 protein: CSVQGQQGGEQYF. In nucleotides, the CDR3 is TGCAGCGTCCAGGGCCAACAGGGAGGCGAGCAGTACTTC.

V gene TRBV18 combines with J gene TRBJ2-3; D is ambiguous. From germline, CDR1 is KGHSH and CDR2 LQKENI. The CDR3 is 11 amino acids. V dropped 0 bases and J dropped 6 bases, with 1 base sitting between them. CDR3 sequence (DNA): TGTGCCAGCTCACCACCGGATACGCAGTATTTT. It specifies CASSPPDTQYF. Combining the CDR3 with reference TRBV18 and TRBJ2-3 gives the whole variable domain NAGVMQNPRHLVRRRGQEARLRCSPMKGHSHVYWYRQLPEEGLKFMVYLQKENIIDESGMPKERFSAEFPKEGPSILRIQQVVRGDSAAYFCASSPPDTQYFGPGTRLTVL.

The V and J genes are TRBV6-5 and TRBJ1-2, with D unclear. The CDR3 extends over 17 amino acids. Trimming removed 2 bases at V and 0 bases at J, with 16 bases between. CDR1 and CDR2 from the germline V gene are MNHEY and SVGAGI. This CDR3 reads CASSYDGTRPPNYGYTF. In DNA, the CDR3 is TGTGCCAGCAGTTACGATGGTACCAGGCCCCCTAACTATGGCTACACCTTC.

The chain employs TRBV7-2 and TRBJ1-6, with 7 bases fitting TRBD1. Germline V gene data show CDR1 as SGHTA and CDR2 as FQGNSA. The J segment lost 9 bases and the V segment lost 5 bases, leaving 4 bases of the junction unmatched. The CDR3 consists of 13 residues. The CDR3 here is CASSLDRVSPLHF. CDR3 coding DNA: TGTGCCAGCAGCCTCGACAGGGTTTCACCCCTCCACTTT. The full variable domain, with the rest looked up from reference TRBV7-2 and TRBJ1-6, is GAGVSQSPSNKVTEKGKDVELRCDPISGHTALYWYRQSLGQGLEFLIYFQGNSAPDKSGLPSDRFSAERTGGSVSTLTIQRTQQEDSAVYLCASSLDRVSPLHFGNGTRLTVT.

This clonotype was detected only a few times. The chain recombines TRBV20-1 with TRBJ2-1; D gene unclear. CDR1 is DFQATT, CDR2 SNEGSKA, per germline (reference sequence). The CDR3 runs to 11 residues. The V gene lost 3 bases and the J gene lost 6 bases, with 6 bases spanning the gap. The CDR3 DNA is TGCAGTGCTAGCGAGTCCAATGAGCAGTTCTTC. The encoded protein is CSASESNEQFF.

This clonotype came up a few times. The chain carries TRBV12-3 or TRBV12-4 and TRBJ1-6, with D possibly being TRBD1 (5 bases). Trimming removed 6 bases from V and 8 bases from J, with 17 bases in between. CDR3 length: 15 residues. The chain's CDR3 is CASSPPGRLHSPLHF. The CDR3 region has the DNA TGTGCCAGCAGCCCCCCGGGGCGGCTACATTCACCCCTCCACTTT.

This clonotype turned up a few times. This sequence joins TRBV11-1 and TRBJ2-3; TRBD2 aligns across 7 bases. Germline assignment: CDR1 SGHAT and CDR2 FQDESV (reference sequence). V lost 2 bases and J lost 1; bases outside the gene matches: 6. This CDR3 region has 16 residues. The CDR3 spells CASSLNGGSGTDTQYF. The CDR3 nucleotides are TGTGCCAGCAGCTTAAATGGCGGGAGCGGCACAGATACGCAGTATTTT.

There are a few counts of this clonotype. CDR3 amino acids: CASSRGTNTYEQYF. The CDR3 nucleotides are TGTGCCAGCAGTCGAGGAACGAACACCTACGAGCAGTACTTC. The rearrangement links TRBV12-3 or TRBV12-4 to TRBJ2-7, with D unresolved. The ends were cut back, 5 bases at V and 2 bases at J, with 13 bases in the middle. This CDR3 region has 14 residues.

The rearrangement uses TRBV6-2 or TRBV6-3 and TRBJ1-1, with D tentatively TRBD1 (6 bases). Trimming shortened V by 6 bases and J by 0 bases, and 17 bases separated the two germline ends. The germline gives CDR1 MNHEY, CDR2 SVGEGT. This CDR3 is built from 16 residues. The CDR3 is CASRRGQINMNTEAFF. The DNA of the CDR3 is TGTGCCAGCAGGAGAGGACAGATTAACATGAACACTGAAGCTTTCTTT.

This clonotype came up a few times. The chain's CDR3 is CASSSKAGGRAVNEQFF. Here the CDR3 DNA reads TGTGCCAGCAGTTCCAAAGCGGGCGGGAGGGCCGTCAATGAGCAGTTCTTC. V and J are TRBV12-3 or TRBV12-4 and TRBJ2-1, with TRBD2 matching 9 bases. Trimming at V came to 4 bases and at J to 6 bases, leaving 13 bases not matched to a gene. CDR3 size: 17 residues.

This chain connects TRBV5-6 to TRBJ2-7; a weak D match, TRBD1 (6 bases). V dropped 0 bases and J dropped 3 bases, with 10 bases sitting between them. Germline-derived CDR1 and CDR2 are SGHDT and YYEEEE. The CDR3 runs 14 residues. Here the CDR3 reads CASSLDRAIYEQYF. CDR3 nucleotide sequence: TGTGCCAGCAGCTTGGACAGGGCAATCTACGAGCAGTACTTC.

This clonotype was seen a handful of times. The chain has TRBV7-9 and TRBJ2-7; possible D gene TRBD2, 6 bases. This CDR3 is 15 amino acids long. The germline V gene has CDR1 SEHNR and CDR2 FQNEAQ (reference sequence). V shed 5 bases and J shed 5 bases, with 19 bases lying between them. In DNA, the CDR3 is TGTGCCAGCAGCCCATCCCGGAGGGCCCATAACGAGCAGTACTTC. Translated: CASSPSRRAHNEQYF.

The chain joins TRBV6-5 to TRBJ1-2; D is unclear. V shed 2 bases and J shed 3 bases, with 10 bases lying between them. This CDR3 is 14 amino acids long. CDR1 is MNHEY, CDR2 SVGAGI, per germline. DNA for the CDR3: TGTGCCAGCAGTTACCAACCTAGCGACTATGGCTACACCTTC. As protein: CASSYQPSDYGYTF.

This clonotype was detected a few times. The chain links TRBV5-1 to TRBJ2-5; D may match TRBD1 or TRBD2 (5 bases each). V lost 3 bases and J lost 4, with 16 bases in between. CDR3 length: 15 residues. Germline CDR1 is SGHRS and CDR2 is YFSETQ. The CDR3 region has the DNA TGCGCCAGCAGCTCAGGGTACCGGGGCTCAGAGACCCAGTACTTC. Protein: CASSSGYRGSETQYF. Variable domain in full (rest from reference TRBV5-1 and TRBJ2-5): KAGVTQTPRYLIKTRGQQVTLSCSPISGHRSVSWYQQTPGQGLQFLFEYFSETQRNKGNFPGRFSGRQFSNSRSEMNVSTLELGDSALYLCASSSGYRGSETQYFGPGTRLLVL.

The gene calls are TRBV3-1 and TRBJ2-2; TRBD1 matches at 9 bases. With 3 bases clipped from V and 5 bases from J, the junction kept 7 bases outside the gene matches. This CDR3 has 16 residues. In germline, CDR1 is LGHDT, CDR2 YNNKEL (reference sequence). In DNA form, the CDR3 reads TGTGCCAGCAGCCATCTACGGGACAGGGAAACCGGGGAGCTGTTTTTT. As protein: CASSHLRDRETGELFF.

This clonotype was seen at least ten times. V usage is TRBV5-6 and J usage is TRBJ2-3; D is uncertain. The germline V gene has CDR1 SGHDT and CDR2 YYEEEE. The CDR3 consists of 13 residues. The V gene lost 0 bases and the J gene lost 3 bases, with 5 bases spanning the gap. DNA for the CDR3: TGTGCCAGCAGCTTGGACGTAACAGATACGCAGTATTTT. As protein: CASSLDVTDTQYF. Looking up the rest from reference TRBV5-6 and TRBJ2-3 gives the full variable domain: DAGVTQSPTHLIKTRGQQVTLRCSPKSGHDTVSWYQQALGQGPQFIFQYYEEEERQRGNFPDRFSGHQFPNYSSELNVNALLLGDSALYLCASSLDVTDTQYFGPGTRLTVL.

The chain couples TRBV7-2 to TRBJ2-3; TRBD2 matches at 8 bases. The CDR3 sequence is 15 residues long. Germline-derived CDR1 and CDR2 are SGHTA and FQGNSA. The V gene end was trimmed by 4 bases and the J gene end by 3 bases; junction bases not matched to a gene: 6. The CDR3 reads CASSSSGSRTDTQYF. The DNA of the CDR3 is TGTGCCAGCAGCTCAAGCGGGAGTAGAACAGATACGCAGTATTTT. Full variable domain (remainder filled in from reference TRBV7-2 and TRBJ2-3): GAGVSQSPSNKVTEKGKDVELRCDPISGHTALYWYRQSLGQGLEFLIYFQGNSAPDKSGLPSDRFSAERTGGSVSTLTIQRTQQEDSAVYLCASSSSGSRTDTQYFGPGTRLTVL.

The sample holds a few counts of this clonotype. CDR3 nucleotides: TGTGCCAGCAGCACCCGTGGGACTAACTATGGCTACACCTTC. Residues: CASSTRGTNYGYTF. This chain connects TRBV7-9 to TRBJ1-2; D remains unclear. The germline V and J ends were trimmed by 5 bases and 0 bases, with 10 bases remaining between them. CDR1 is SEHNR and CDR2 is FQNEAQ in the germline V gene (reference sequence). CDR3 length: 14 amino acids.

The chain uses TRBV29-1 and TRBJ2-5; TRBD2 agrees at 10 bases. CDR3 length equals 14 residues. Trimming took 7 bases from V and 5 from J; bases not matched to a gene: 10. The V gene's germline CDR1 is SQVTM and CDR2 ANQGSEA. This chain's CDR3 is CSAPGTSVSETQYF. For the CDR3, the DNA is TGCAGCGCTCCCGGGACTAGCGTATCGGAGACCCAGTACTTC. The entire variable domain, with the rest obtained from reference TRBV29-1 and TRBJ2-5, is as follows: SAVISQKPSRDICQRGTSLTIQCQVDSQVTMMFWYRQQPGQSLTLIATANQGSEATYESGFVIDKFPISRPNLTFSTLTVSNMSPEDSSIYLCSAPGTSVSETQYFGPGTRLLVL.

The chain employs TRBV6-1 and TRBJ2-4, with D perhaps assigned TRBD1 or TRBD2 (5 bases each). V lost 5 bases and J 9 bases, leaving 14 bases between the germline ends. CDR1 and CDR2 (germline): MNHNS, SASEGT. The CDR3 loop spans 13 amino acids. The CDR3 sequence is CASSRGILGIQYF. CDR3 coding DNA: TGTGCCAGCAGTCGGGGCATTTTAGGCATTCAGTACTTC.

In its sample, this clonotype was seen many times. The J gene is TRBJ1-2, the V gene TRBV30; the match to TRBD1 covers 7 bases. Trimming cost V 3 bases and J 3 bases; bases outside gene matches: 4. Germline CDR1 is GTSNPN and CDR2 is SVGIG (reference sequence). The CDR3 totals 13 residues. The CDR3 DNA reads TGTGCCTGGAGCAAGACAGGGTACTATGGCTACACCTTC. Its translation is CAWSKTGYYGYTF. Based on the CDR3 plus reference TRBV30 and TRBJ1-2, the full variable domain is SQTIHQWPATLVQPVGSPLSLECTVEGTSNPNLYWYRQAAGRGLQLLFYSVGIGQISSEVPQNLSASRPQDRQFILSSKKLLLSDSGFYLCAWSKTGYYGYTFGSGTRLTVV.